The clone carrying this TCR beta chain occurred once. The sample originates from a study of blood T cell repertoires in COVID-19. Study-wide context: COVID-19 samples collected from the United States, Italy and Spain covered acute and convalescent phases. Nucleic acid was either cDNA or gDNA, and it came from T cells, B-cell-depleted T cells, or PBMCs.

The V gene's germline CDR1 is SGHKS and CDR2 YYEKEE (reference sequence). This CDR3 region has 13 residues. V was trimmed by 5 bases and J by 2 bases, leaving 10 bases between them. In the authors' methods: Estimates of nucleated cell counts were drawn from the amplification of reference gene primers. The assay was immunoSEQ multiplex PCR, and TCRdb's table has in-frame clones only and misses some. The V and J calls and clone size come from that table; D and trimming were worked out from the DNA. The data hold approximately 200,000 clones, with roughly nine tenths observed a single time. V is TRBV5-5 and J is TRBJ1-1; D is undetermined. This TCR was recovered from a woman aged 45-65 years with acute or convalescent COVID-19. The sequenced sample consisted of peripheral blood. The CDR3 region is CASSLDTNTEAFF. The CDR3 coding sequence is TGTGCCAGCAGTTTAGACACTAACACTGAAGCTTTCTTT. The full variable domain, rest sourced from reference TRBV5-5 and TRBJ1-1, is DAGVTQSPTHLIKTRGQQVTLRCSPISGHKSVSWYQQVLGQGPQFIFQYYEKEERGRGNFPDRFSARQFPNYSSELNVNALLLGDSALYLCASSLDTNTEAFFGQGTRLTVV.